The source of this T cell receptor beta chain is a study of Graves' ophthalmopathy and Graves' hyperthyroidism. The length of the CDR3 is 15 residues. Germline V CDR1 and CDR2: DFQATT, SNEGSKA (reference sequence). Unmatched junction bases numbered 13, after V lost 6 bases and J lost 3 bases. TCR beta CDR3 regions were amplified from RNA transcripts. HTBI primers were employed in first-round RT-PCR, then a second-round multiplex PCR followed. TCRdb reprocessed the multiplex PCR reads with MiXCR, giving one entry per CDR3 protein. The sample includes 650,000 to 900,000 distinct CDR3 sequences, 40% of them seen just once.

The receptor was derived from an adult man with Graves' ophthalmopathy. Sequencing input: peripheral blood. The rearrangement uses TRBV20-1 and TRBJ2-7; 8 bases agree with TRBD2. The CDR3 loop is CSAAPGLETIYEQYF. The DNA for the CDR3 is TGCAGTGCCGCTCCGGGACTAGAGACCATCTACGAGCAGTACTTC.